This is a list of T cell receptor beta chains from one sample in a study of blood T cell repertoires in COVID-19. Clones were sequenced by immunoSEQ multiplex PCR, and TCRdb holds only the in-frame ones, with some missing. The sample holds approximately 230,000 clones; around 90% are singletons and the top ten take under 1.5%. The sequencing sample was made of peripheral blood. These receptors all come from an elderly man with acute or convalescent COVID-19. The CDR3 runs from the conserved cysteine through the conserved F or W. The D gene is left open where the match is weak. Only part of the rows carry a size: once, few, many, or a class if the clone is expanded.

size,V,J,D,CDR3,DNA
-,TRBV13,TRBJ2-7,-,CASSLLGAVYEQYF,TGTGCCAGCAGCTTATTGGGGGCCGTCTACGAGCAGTACTTC
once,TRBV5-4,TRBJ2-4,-,CASSLVPSPRTKNIQYF,TGTGCCAGCAGCTTGGTCCCCTCGCCCAGAACCAAAAACATTCAGTACTTC
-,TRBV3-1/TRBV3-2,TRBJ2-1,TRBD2,CASSQDGAGGPYNEQFF,TGTGCCAGCAGCCAAGATGGGGCGGGAGGGCCTTACAATGAGCAGTTCTTC
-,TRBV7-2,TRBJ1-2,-,CASSLEAVHGYTF,TGTGCCAGCAGCTTAGAGGCGGTTCATGGCTACACCTTC
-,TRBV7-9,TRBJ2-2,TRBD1,CASSSTGDTGELFF,TGTGCCAGCAGCTCGACAGGGGACACCGGGGAGCTGTTTTTT
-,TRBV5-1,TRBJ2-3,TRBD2,CASSLRAGEGGDTQYF,TGCGCCAGCAGCTTGAGGGCGGGAGAAGGCGGGGATACGCAGTATTTT
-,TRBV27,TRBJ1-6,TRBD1,CASRAGTGGSNSPLHF,TGTGCCAGCAGAGCTGGGACAGGGGGTTCTAATTCACCCCTCCACTTT
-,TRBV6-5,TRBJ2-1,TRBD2,CASTGLAGVAPQFF,TGTGCCAGCACCGGGCTAGCGGGAGTCGCTCCGCAGTTCTTC
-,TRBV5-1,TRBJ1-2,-,CASRPTPQVTENYGYTF,TGCGCCAGCAGACCGACGCCTCAGGTCACCGAAAACTATGGCTACACCTTC
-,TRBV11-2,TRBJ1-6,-,CASSLNRVESPLHF,TGTGCCAGCAGCTTAAACAGGGTCGAATCACCCCTCCACTTT
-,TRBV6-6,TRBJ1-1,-,CASSQQGVTEAFF,TGTGCCAGCAGTCAACAGGGAGTCACTGAAGCTTTCTTT
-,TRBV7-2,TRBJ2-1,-,CASSLAAGPNNEQFF,TGTGCCAGCAGCTTAGCTGCAGGTCCAAACAATGAGCAGTTCTTC
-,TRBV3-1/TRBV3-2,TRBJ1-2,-,CASSQARDRSMGGYTF,TGTGCCAGCAGCCAAGCCCGTGACAGGTCGATGGGGGGCTACACCTTC
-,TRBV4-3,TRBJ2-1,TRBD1,CASSQDGTGWPEQFF,TGCGCCAGCAGCCAGGACGGGACAGGGTGGCCCGAGCAGTTCTTC
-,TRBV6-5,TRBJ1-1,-,CASSYSWQGSTEAFF,TGTGCCAGCAGTTACTCTTGGCAGGGGTCGACTGAAGCTTTCTTT
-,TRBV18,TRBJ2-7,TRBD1,CASSPDAGGNEQYF,TGTGCCAGCTCACCGGATGCAGGGGGCAACGAGCAGTACTTC
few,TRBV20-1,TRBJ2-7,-,CSASHTEGVQYF,TGCAGTGCTAGTCACACCGAGGGTGTGCAGTACTTC
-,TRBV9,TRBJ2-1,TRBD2,CASSKSGNSYNEQFF,TGTGCCAGCAGCAAAAGCGGGAACTCCTACAATGAGCAGTTCTTC
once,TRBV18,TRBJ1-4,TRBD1,CASSLQGTENEKLFF,TGTGCCAGCTCACTACAGGGGACAGAGAATGAAAAACTGTTTTTT
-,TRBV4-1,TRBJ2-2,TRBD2,CASSQDPLLLAGFTGELFF,TGCGCCAGCAGCCAAGACCCCCTCCTCCTAGCGGGATTCACCGGGGAGCTGTTTTTT
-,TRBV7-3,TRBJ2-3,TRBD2,CASSLIIAGGPSDTQYF,TGTGCCAGCAGCTTAATAATAGCGGGAGGGCCATCAGATACGCAGTATTTT
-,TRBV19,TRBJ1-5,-,CASSIRGFNQPQHF,TGTGCCAGTAGTATAAGGGGGTTCAATCAGCCCCAGCATTTT
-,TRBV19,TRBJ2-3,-,CASSIGADQADTQYF,TGTGCCAGTAGTATAGGAGCGGACCAGGCAGATACGCAGTATTTT
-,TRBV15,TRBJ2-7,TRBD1,CATTPDRGPYEQYF,TGTGCCACCACCCCGGACAGGGGGCCCTACGAGCAGTACTTC
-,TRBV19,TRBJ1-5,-,CASTSALRTGNQPQHF,TGTGCCAGTACTTCCGCGTTGCGAACAGGGAATCAGCCCCAGCATTTT
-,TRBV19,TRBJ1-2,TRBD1,CASSPRDRWDYGYTF,TGTGCCAGTAGTCCGAGGGACAGGTGGGACTATGGCTACACCTTC
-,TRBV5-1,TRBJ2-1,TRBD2,CASSPGTSGRNNEQFF,TGCGCCAGCAGCCCAGGGACTAGCGGGAGAAACAATGAGCAGTTCTTC
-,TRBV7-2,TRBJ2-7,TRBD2,CASSLAASGSLNEQYF,TGTGCCAGCAGCTTAGCGGCTAGCGGGAGTCTCAACGAGCAGTACTTC
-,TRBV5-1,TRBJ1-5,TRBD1,CASSLTDREDQPQHF,TGCGCCAGCAGCTTGACGGACAGGGAGGATCAGCCCCAGCATTTT
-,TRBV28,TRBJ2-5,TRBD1,CASSLQGARETQYF,TGTGCCAGCAGTCTACAGGGGGCGCGGGAGACCCAGTACTTC
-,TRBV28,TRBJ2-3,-,CASSLTAASTDTQYF,TGTGCCAGCAGTTTAACAGCGGCTAGCACAGATACGCAGTATTTT
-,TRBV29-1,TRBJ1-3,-,CSVTGPAEVNTIYF,TGCAGTGTAACAGGGCCCGCGGAGGTAAACACCATATATTTT
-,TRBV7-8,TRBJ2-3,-,CASSFSGTRSTTQYF,TGTGCCAGCAGCTTCTCCGGGACAAGGAGTACTACGCAGTATTTT